This section outlines one TCR beta chain sequence together with its context. What it recognizes is unknown. This sample was included in a study of shared clonotypes between healthy human individuals. CD45RO negativity and positive selection for CCR7 defined naive CD8 cells, a population that excluded terminally differentiated effector memory CD45RA+ cells. The CDR3 length is 14 residues. CDR1 KGHSH and CDR2 LQKENI come from the germline V gene. The germline V and J ends were trimmed by 3 bases and 2 bases, with 8 bases remaining between them. Study observations and caveats: The expectation was that sequencing depth would affect clonotype sharing among donors. Limitation of the genetic and exposure-history diversity represented came from the few donors.

Data came from immunoSEQ multiplex PCR; TCRdb stores just in-frame clones and leaves some out. The data show about 800,000 clones, approximately 96% seen once. This receptor was taken from a man in his thirties or forties in good health. The sequenced sample was naive CD8+ T cells sorted from blood. The chain carries TRBV18 and TRBJ1-5; tentative D call: TRBD1 (6 bases). This chain's CDR3 is CASSPGGGNQPQHF. DNA of the CDR3: TGTGCCAGCTCACCCGGGGGCGGCAATCAGCCCCAGCATTTT.